A selection of T cell receptor beta chains follows, all from one sample in a study of response to subunit inactivated influenza vaccine. Via MiXCR, TCRdb re-called the RT-PCR reads, giving one row per CDR3 protein. The sample has about 780,000 distinct CDR3 sequences, approximately 18% seen once; the top ten hold roughly 10%. The starting material was PBMCs from blood, obtained around 5 days after vaccination. The receptors come from a man aged 45-65 years who received an inactivated influenza vaccine. Each CDR3 is given with its conserved first and last residue. A D gene is named only where the DNA matches it firmly. Not all rows give a size; the values are once, few, many and, for expanded clones, a class.

cdr3_aa: CASSRRGVDALDLDEQFF
cdr3_nt: TGCGCCAGCAGCCGCAGGGGAGTAGACGCCCTAGACCTTGATGAGCAGTTCTTC
d_call: NA
cdr3_length: 18
j_call: TRBJ2-1
clone_size: many
v_call: TRBV5-1

cdr3_aa: CASSLGGRGANYGYTF
cdr3_nt: TGCGCCAGCAGCTTGGGGGGCCGCGGAGCTAACTATGGCTACACCTTC
d_call: NA
cdr3_length: 16
j_call: TRBJ1-2
clone_size: many
v_call: TRBV5-1

cdr3_aa: CASSLGGAMVETQYF
cdr3_nt: TGCGCCAGCAGCTTAGGTGGAGCCATGGTTGAGACCCAGTACTTC
d_call: NA
cdr3_length: 15
j_call: TRBJ2-5
clone_size: few
v_call: TRBV5-1

cdr3_aa: CASSSGKYSGAYKNIQYF
cdr3_nt: TGTGCCAGCAGCTCAGGAAAGTATAGCGGGGCCTACAAAAACATTCAGTACTTC
d_call: TRBD2
cdr3_length: 18
j_call: TRBJ2-4
clone_size: few
v_call: TRBV11-2

cdr3_aa: CASSAGSHGYTF
cdr3_nt: TGTGCCAGCAGCGCCGGGTCCCATGGCTACACCTTC
d_call: NA
cdr3_length: 12
j_call: TRBJ1-2
clone_size: NA
v_call: TRBV6-5

cdr3_aa: CASSYSTGGAAGANVLTF
cdr3_nt: TGCGCCAGCAGCTACAGCACAGGGGGCGCGGCTGGGGCCAACGTCCTGACTTTC
d_call: TRBD1
cdr3_length: 18
j_call: TRBJ2-6
clone_size: few
v_call: TRBV5-1

cdr3_aa: CASSQTTKRFDNEQFF
cdr3_nt: TGTGCCAGCAGCCAGACGACCAAGCGTTTTGACAATGAGCAGTTCTTC
d_call: NA
cdr3_length: 16
j_call: TRBJ2-1
clone_size: NA
v_call: TRBV6-2/TRBV6-3

cdr3_aa: CASSFGLAGGTDEQYF
cdr3_nt: TGCGCCAGCAGCTTTGGGCTAGCGGGAGGGACCGACGAGCAGTACTTC
d_call: TRBD2
cdr3_length: 16
j_call: TRBJ2-7
clone_size: few
v_call: TRBV5-1

cdr3_aa: CSVEPLRGGETQYF
cdr3_nt: TGCAGCGTTGAACCGCTCAGGGGGGGAGAGACCCAGTACTTC
d_call: NA
cdr3_length: 14
j_call: TRBJ2-5
clone_size: few
v_call: TRBV29-1

cdr3_aa: CASRTSVYNEQFF
cdr3_nt: TGTGCCAGCAGGACTAGCGTATACAATGAGCAGTTCTTC
d_call: TRBD2
cdr3_length: 13
j_call: TRBJ2-1
clone_size: NA
v_call: TRBV2

cdr3_aa: CASSLDSAKYGYTF
cdr3_nt: TGCGCCAGCAGCTTAGATTCAGCGAAATATGGCTACACCTTC
d_call: NA
cdr3_length: 14
j_call: TRBJ1-2
clone_size: few
v_call: TRBV5-1

cdr3_aa: CASSPSSGNTIYF
cdr3_nt: TGTGCCAGCAGTCCGAGCTCTGGAAACACCATATATTTT
d_call: NA
cdr3_length: 13
j_call: TRBJ1-3
clone_size: many
v_call: TRBV5-6

cdr3_aa: CASSQERDSYNEQFF
cdr3_nt: TGCGCCAGCAGCCAAGAGCGGGACTCCTACAATGAGCAGTTCTTC
d_call: NA
cdr3_length: 15
j_call: TRBJ2-1
clone_size: NA
v_call: TRBV4-3

cdr3_aa: CSARWGGGYEQYF
cdr3_nt: TGCAGTGCTAGATGGGGCGGGGGATACGAGCAGTACTTC
d_call: TRBD2
cdr3_length: 13
j_call: TRBJ2-7
clone_size: few
v_call: TRBV20-1

cdr3_aa: CASSPGAGADRKNIQYF
cdr3_nt: TGTGCCAGCTCACCAGGCGCAGGGGCGGATCGCAAAAACATTCAGTACTTC
d_call: NA
cdr3_length: 17
j_call: TRBJ2-4
clone_size: NA
v_call: TRBV18

cdr3_aa: CSARTGGIYEQYF
cdr3_nt: TGCAGTGCTAGGACCGGGGGGATATACGAGCAGTACTTC
d_call: TRBD2
cdr3_length: 13
j_call: TRBJ2-7
clone_size: NA
v_call: TRBV20-1

cdr3_aa: CSASTSSYNEQFF
cdr3_nt: TGCAGTGCTAGTACCAGCTCCTACAATGAGCAGTTCTTC
d_call: NA
cdr3_length: 13
j_call: TRBJ2-1
clone_size: NA
v_call: TRBV20-1

cdr3_aa: CASSQVSGTTGELFF
cdr3_nt: TGCGCCAGCAGCCAAGTATCGGGGACCACCGGGGAGCTGTTTTTT
d_call: NA
cdr3_length: 15
j_call: TRBJ2-2
clone_size: many
v_call: TRBV4-3

cdr3_aa: CASSHGTLPNEQFF
cdr3_nt: TGCGCCAGCAGCCACGGGACGCTACCAAATGAGCAGTTCTTC
d_call: NA
cdr3_length: 14
j_call: TRBJ2-1
clone_size: few
v_call: TRBV5-1

cdr3_aa: CASSLNSGITEAFF
cdr3_nt: TGTGCCAGCAGTTTGAATTCAGGGATAACTGAAGCTTTCTTT
d_call: NA
cdr3_length: 14
j_call: TRBJ1-1
clone_size: NA
v_call: TRBV12-3/TRBV12-4

cdr3_aa: CASSLTGYLDNEQFF
cdr3_nt: TGTGCCAGCAGCTTGACAGGTTATTTGGACAATGAGCAGTTCTTC
d_call: NA
cdr3_length: 15
j_call: TRBJ2-1
clone_size: NA
v_call: TRBV5-5

cdr3_aa: CAISHGNTDTQYF
cdr3_nt: TGTGCCATTTCTCACGGGAACACAGATACGCAGTATTTT
d_call: NA
cdr3_length: 13
j_call: TRBJ2-3
clone_size: many
v_call: TRBV12-3/TRBV12-4

cdr3_aa: CASSLATGARTEAFF
cdr3_nt: TGTGCCAGCAGCTTAGCCACAGGGGCTCGCACTGAAGCTTTCTTT
d_call: TRBD1
cdr3_length: 15
j_call: TRBJ1-1
clone_size: NA
v_call: TRBV7-9

cdr3_aa: CASSPPNWTADGELFF
cdr3_nt: TGTGCCAGCTCACCCCCCAACTGGACAGCGGACGGGGAGCTGTTTTTT
d_call: NA
cdr3_length: 16
j_call: TRBJ2-2
clone_size: few
v_call: TRBV18

cdr3_aa: CSVGQGGGELFF
cdr3_nt: TGCAGCGTCGGACAGGGCGGCGGGGAGCTGTTTTTT
d_call: TRBD1
cdr3_length: 12
j_call: TRBJ2-2
clone_size: few
v_call: TRBV29-1

cdr3_aa: CATSVSASPRINEQFF
cdr3_nt: TGTGCCACCAGTGTCTCGGCATCCCCCCGCATTAATGAGCAGTTCTTC
d_call: NA
cdr3_length: 16
j_call: TRBJ2-1
clone_size: few
v_call: TRBV24-1